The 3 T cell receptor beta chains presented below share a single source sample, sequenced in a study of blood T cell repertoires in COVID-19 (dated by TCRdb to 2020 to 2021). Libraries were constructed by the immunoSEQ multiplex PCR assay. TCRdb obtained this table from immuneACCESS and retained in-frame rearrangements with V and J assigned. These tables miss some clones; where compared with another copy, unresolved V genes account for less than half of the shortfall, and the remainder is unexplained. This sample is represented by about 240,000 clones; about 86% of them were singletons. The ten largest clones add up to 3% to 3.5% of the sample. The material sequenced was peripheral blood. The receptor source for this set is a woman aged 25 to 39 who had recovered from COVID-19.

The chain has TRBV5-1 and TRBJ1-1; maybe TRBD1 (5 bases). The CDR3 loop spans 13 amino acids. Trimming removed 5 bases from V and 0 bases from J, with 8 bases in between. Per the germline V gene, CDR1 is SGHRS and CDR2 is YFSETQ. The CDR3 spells CASRTAMNTEAFF. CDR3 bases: TGCGCCAGCAGGACAGCCATGAACACTGAAGCTTTCTTT. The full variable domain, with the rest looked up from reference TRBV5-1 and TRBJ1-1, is KAGVTQTPRYLIKTRGQQVTLSCSPISGHRSVSWYQQTPGQGLQFLFEYFSETQRNKGNFPGRFSGRQFSNSRSEMNVSTLELGDSALYLCASRTAMNTEAFFGQGTRLTVV.

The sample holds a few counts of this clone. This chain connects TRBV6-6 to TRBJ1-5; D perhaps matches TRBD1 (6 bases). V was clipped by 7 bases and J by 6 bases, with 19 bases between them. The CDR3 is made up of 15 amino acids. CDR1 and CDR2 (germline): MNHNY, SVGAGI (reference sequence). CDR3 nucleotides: TGTGCCAGCATTCAGGGGCCCATTGAGAGTCAGCCCCAGCATTTT. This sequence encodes CASIQGPIESQPQHF.

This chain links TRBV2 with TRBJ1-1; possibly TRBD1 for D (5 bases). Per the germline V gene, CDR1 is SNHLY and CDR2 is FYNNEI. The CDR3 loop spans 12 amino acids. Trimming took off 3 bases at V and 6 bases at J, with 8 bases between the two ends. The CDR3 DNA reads TGTGCCAGCAGTGACAGGGCTGCTGAAGCTTTCTTT. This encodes CASSDRAAEAFF.